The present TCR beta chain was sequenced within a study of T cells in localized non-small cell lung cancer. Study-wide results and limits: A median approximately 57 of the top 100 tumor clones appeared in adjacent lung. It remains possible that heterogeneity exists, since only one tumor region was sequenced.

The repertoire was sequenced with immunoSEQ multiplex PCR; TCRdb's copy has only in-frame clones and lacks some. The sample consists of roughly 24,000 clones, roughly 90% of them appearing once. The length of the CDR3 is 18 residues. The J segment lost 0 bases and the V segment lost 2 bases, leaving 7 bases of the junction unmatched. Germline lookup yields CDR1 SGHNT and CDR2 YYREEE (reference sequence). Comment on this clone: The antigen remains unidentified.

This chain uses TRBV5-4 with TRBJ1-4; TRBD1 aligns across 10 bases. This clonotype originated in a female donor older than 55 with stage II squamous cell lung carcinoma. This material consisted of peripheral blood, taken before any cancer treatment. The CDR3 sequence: CASSFHRDRGTTNEKLFF. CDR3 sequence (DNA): TGTGCCAGCAGCTTTCACCGGGACAGGGGAACAACTAATGAAAAACTGTTTTTT.